This record looks at one T cell receptor (beta chain) sequence and its context. Antigen unknown. PCR amplification relied on 60 Vbeta primers (plus 13 Jbeta primers). The data were produced by immunoSEQ multiplex PCR, yet TCRdb's version contains in-frame clones alone and is incomplete. This sample has 150,000 or so clones, with 79% found just once. V shed 3 bases and J 7 bases; nucleotides not matched to a gene: 9. From germline, CDR1 is MNHEY and CDR2 SMNVEV (reference sequence). The CDR3 loop spans 15 amino acids. This sample stems from a study of cytomegalovirus exposure and HLA in healthy donors. Study-level points and caveats: Equally common other TCR beta chains were less clonally expanded than HLA-associated ones, a later analysis found. With later analysis, a missense DCLRE1C variant became linked to TCR beta V- and J-gene trimming. Indistinguishability led to the exclusion of some V segments, TRBV6-2 and TRBV6-3 included. The number of N-insertions in an Asian-associated ancestry cluster was reportedly below the approximately 700-donor mean in a later analysis.

Material for sequencing was PBMCs. The chain carries TRBV27 and TRBJ2-1, with 7 bases identical to TRBD2. The clonotype comes from a woman aged 40-49 years in good health and CMV-seropositive. The DNA for the CDR3 is TGTGCCAGCAGTTTTCAGCGGGGCCGCGGAAATGAGCAGTTCTTC. It codes for CASSFQRGRGNEQFF.